Shown below are 32 T cell receptor beta chains from a single sample sequenced in a study of T-cell memory formation after mild COVID-19. TCRdb re-analysed the 5' RACE reads in MiXCR, keeping a single row per CDR3 protein. Of 250,000 or so distinct CDR3 sequences detected, 15% to 20% appear once; the ten largest clones hold under 30%. Material: PBMCs or a T cell subset sorted from them (not recorded which). The receptors were gathered from a man younger than 35 who had mild COVID-19 (a few samples of this study predate the infection). Cell type and time point are not known.

The V and J genes are TRBV12-3 or TRBV12-4 and TRBJ1-5; 9 bases are shared with TRBD1. This CDR3 has 14 amino acids. With 2 bases clipped from V and 5 bases from J, the junction kept 1 base outside the gene matches. This CDR3 reads CASSLTGGDQPQHF. Here the CDR3 DNA reads TGTGCCAGCAGTTTAACAGGGGGCGATCAGCCCCAGCATTTT.

This chain links TRBV12-3 or TRBV12-4 with TRBJ1-2, with a tentative D call TRBD1 (5 bases). This CDR3 region has 11 residues. CDR3 DNA sequence: TGTGCGGGGGGTAGTAGCTATGGCTACACCTTC. Translation gives CAGGSSYGYTF.

The CDR3 DNA is TGTGCCAGCAGTTTGGGCCGGGGGACCCAGTACTTC. This translates into CASSLGRGTQYF. V is TRBV12-3 or TRBV12-4 and J is TRBJ2-5, with a possible D match to TRBD2 (5 bases). This CDR3 has 12 amino acids. The germline V and J ends were trimmed by 3 bases and 7 bases, with 9 bases remaining between them.

This chain uses TRBV25-1 with TRBJ1-4, with D hard to call. CDR3 length equals 15 residues. Trimming cost V 0 bases and J 7 bases, with 12 bases left between them. Germline values: CDR1 MGHDK, CDR2 SYGVNS. DNA of the CDR3: TGTGCCAGCAGTGAATATACCGGAGTCGGTGAAAAACTGTTTTTT. Protein product: CASSEYTGVGEKLFF.

This clonotype was found a few times. The gene calls are TRBV5-1 and TRBJ2-1, with TRBD2 matching over 7 bases. CDR3 length equals 14 residues. The V and J ends lost 5 bases and 7 bases, in that order; junction bases with no gene match: 9. The germline V gene encodes CDR1 SGHRS and CDR2 YFSETQ. CDR3 loop: CASSGGEGLNEQFF. As DNA, the CDR3 is TGCGCCAGCAGTGGCGGGGAGGGGTTGAATGAGCAGTTCTTC.

The chain employs TRBV6-5 and TRBJ1-5, with D possibly being TRBD1 (6 bases). Germline V gene sequence: CDR1 MNHEY, CDR2 SVGAGI. CDR3 length: 14 residues. The V and J ends lost 5 bases and 5 bases respectively, with 13 bases between them. CDR3 in DNA: TGTGCCAGCAGTGGAACAGGGTCAGATCAGCCCCAGCATTTT. Its translation: CASSGTGSDQPQHF.

This clonotype was observed a handful of times. In DNA, the CDR3 is TGCGCCAGCAGCCAAGAGGAGGTGGATCAGCCCCAGCATTTT. Its translation: CASSQEEVDQPQHF. The chain recombines TRBV4-1 with TRBJ1-5; D not resolved. The V and J ends lost 0 bases and 5 bases respectively, with 8 bases between them. The CDR3 is made up of 14 amino acids. The germline V gene encodes CDR1 MGHRA and CDR2 YSYEKL.

The rearrangement uses TRBV29-1 and TRBJ1-2, with a possible D match to TRBD1 (6 bases). Trimming shortened V by 4 bases and J by 1 base, and 13 bases separated the two germline ends. Germline V CDR1 and CDR2: SQVTM, ANQGSEA. The CDR3 consists of 14 residues. CDR3 coding DNA: TGCAGCGTTGCTGGACAGCCAATTAACTATGGCTACACCTTC. Translated: CSVAGQPINYGYTF.

J is TRBJ2-7 and V is TRBV4-2; D is unresolved. This CDR3 region has 13 residues. Germline assignment: CDR1 LGHNA and CDR2 YNFKEQ. The V end lost 2 bases, the J end lost 2 bases, and 7 bases lay between the germline ends. DNA of the CDR3: TGTGCCAGCAGCCAACTCGGAACCTACGAGCAGTACTTC. Translated, it gives CASSQLGTYEQYF.

The rearrangement joins TRBV5-1 to TRBJ2-5, with D possibly TRBD2 on 5 matching bases. This CDR3 region has 15 residues. The V gene's germline CDR1 is SGHRS and CDR2 YFSETQ. V was clipped by 0 bases and J by 2 bases, with 11 bases between them. CDR3 coding DNA: TGCGCCAGCAGCTTGGGCCGGACGGGACAAGAGACCCAGTACTTC. Its translation is CASSLGRTGQETQYF.

Ten or more counts support this clonotype. This chain uses TRBV7-8 with TRBJ2-7; perhaps TRBD1 as D (6 bases). The CDR3 covers 12 residues. From germline, CDR1 is SGHVS and CDR2 FQNEAQ. The V end was cut by 2 bases, the J end by 6 bases, with 8 bases between. The CDR3 reads CASSLRRGEQYV. The CDR3 DNA is TGTGCCAGCAGCTTACGCAGGGGCGAGCAGTACGTC.

The chain has TRBV20-1 and TRBJ2-5; D is perhaps TRBD2 (7 bases). CDR3 length: 15 residues. Germline V gene lookup returns CDR1 DFQATT and CDR2 SNEGSKA (reference sequence). The V end lost 3 bases, the J end lost 1 base, and 15 bases lay between the germline ends. The CDR3, as DNA: TGCAGTGCTAGTTTGGAAGGGGGGGCCCAAGAGACCCAGTACTTC. Translated: CSASLEGGAQETQYF.

This clonotype has more than one count but fewer than ten. The chain joins TRBV11-2 to TRBJ2-2; no clear D. The length of the CDR3 is 15 residues. CDR1 and CDR2 from the germline V gene are SGHAT and FQNNGV. The germline V and J ends were trimmed by 3 bases and 0 bases, with 8 bases remaining between them. In DNA form, the CDR3 reads TGTGCCAGCAGCTTCATTGGGGCGAACACCGGGGAGCTGTTTTTT. Encoded protein: CASSFIGANTGELFF.

This clonotype showed up just a few times. V is TRBV7-9 and J is TRBJ2-5; no reliable D call. The CDR3 is made up of 14 amino acids. The germline V gene encodes CDR1 SEHNR and CDR2 FQNEAQ (reference sequence). V was shortened by 1 base and J by 5 bases, with 11 bases between the two germline ends. The CDR3 DNA reads TGTGCCAGCAGCTTAGTGCGGTCCGGGGAGACCCAGTACTTC. Translating it yields CASSLVRSGETQYF.

This clonotype appeared many times. V usage is TRBV9 and J usage is TRBJ2-3; D is undetermined. This CDR3 is built from 15 residues. V was trimmed by 3 bases and J by 2 bases, leaving 13 bases between them. Germline CDR1 is SGDLS and CDR2 is YYNGEE. CDR3 in amino acids: CASSAGPAPTDTQYF. The CDR3 DNA reads as TGTGCCAGCAGCGCTGGACCCGCCCCCACAGATACGCAGTATTTT.

The chain combines TRBV19 with TRBJ2-1; D is possibly TRBD1 (5 bases). The length of the CDR3 is 13 residues. Per the germline V gene, CDR1 is LNHDA and CDR2 is SQIVND (reference sequence). Trimming stripped 11 bases from V and 6 bases from J, with 17 bases between. CDR3 protein: CAPRSAGRNEQFF. CDR3 nucleotide sequence: TGTGCCCCTCGTTCGGCAGGGCGCAATGAGCAGTTCTTC. Drawing the rest from reference TRBV19 and TRBJ2-1, the complete variable domain is DGGITQSPKYLFRKEGQNVTLSCEQNLNHDAMYWYRQDPGQGLRLIYYSQIVNDFQKGDIAEGYSVSREKKESFPLTVTSAQKNPTAFYLCAPRSAGRNEQFFGPGTRLTVL.

The chain is built from TRBV6-1 and TRBJ1-5; D is unresolved. The CDR3 extends over 13 amino acids. V was cut by 5 bases and J by 4 bases, with 9 bases left in between. Germline V gives CDR1 MNHNS, CDR2 SASEGT. CDR3 loop: CASSREFNQPQHF. The CDR3 bases are TGTGCCAGCAGTCGGGAATTTAATCAGCCCCAGCATTTT.

The chain couples TRBV4-2 to TRBJ1-4; D is perhaps TRBD1 (5 bases). V was clipped by 4 bases and J by 5 bases, with 14 bases between them. This CDR3 spans 15 amino acids. Germline CDR1 and CDR2: LGHNA and YNFKEQ. The DNA of the CDR3 is TGTGCCAGCAGCCCCAGGACACATCAAAATGAAAAACTGTTTTTT. This translates into CASSPRTHQNEKLFF.

V gene TRBV5-5 combines with J gene TRBJ2-7; D is uncertain. Trimming took off 0 bases at V and 2 bases at J, with 9 bases between the two ends. This CDR3 comprises 14 residues. Germline assignment: CDR1 SGHKS and CDR2 YYEKEE (reference sequence). The CDR3, as DNA: TGTGCCAGCAGCTTGGCTCCAGAGACCTACGAGCAGTACGTC. Its translation: CASSLAPETYEQYV.

This clonotype was recorded at least ten times. The chain is built from TRBV7-2 and TRBJ2-5; possibly TRBD2 for D (6 bases). The germline CDR1 and CDR2 sequences are SGHTA and FQGNSA. The ends were cut back, 4 bases at V and 2 bases at J, with 14 bases in the middle. The CDR3 is made up of 15 amino acids. Here the CDR3 DNA reads TGTGCCAGCAGCTCATACGGGGGAATACAAGAGACCCAGTACTTC. Translation: CASSSYGGIQETQYF.

This clonotype has a handful of counts. This rearrangement joins TRBV21-1 to TRBJ1-2; TRBD1, the D gene given by the table, was not confirmed from the DNA. TRBV21-1 is an annotated pseudogene. This CDR3 has 14 amino acids. The chain's CDR3 is CASSRTGPNYGYTF. DNA for the CDR3: TGTGCCAGCAGCCGGACAGGCCCTAACTATGGCTACACCTTC.

The V call is TRBV27, the J call TRBJ2-3; the D gene could be TRBD1 or TRBD2 (5 bases each). The CDR3 spans 15 residues. Trimming left V 2 bases short and J 0 bases short, with 9 bases between. Germline-derived CDR1 and CDR2 are MNHEY and SMNVEV (reference sequence). The CDR3 is CASSLRGASTDTQYF. CDR3 coding DNA: TGTGCCAGCAGTTTACGGGGCGCCAGCACAGATACGCAGTATTTT.

The chain uses TRBV6-2 or TRBV6-3 and TRBJ1-2, with TRBD1 as a possible D gene (6 bases). Trimming stripped 5 bases from V and 2 bases from J, with 15 bases between. The CDR3 is made up of 15 amino acids. Germline loops: CDR1 MNHEY, CDR2 SVGEGT. CDR3 in amino acids: CASSRLDSRNYGYTF. The DNA for the CDR3 is TGTGCCAGCAGTCGCCTGGACAGCCGGAACTATGGCTACACCTTC.

V gene TRBV7-6 combines with J gene TRBJ2-3, with no clear D. Germline V gene data show CDR1 as SGHVS and CDR2 as FNYEAQ. CDR3 length: 14 residues. V was shortened by 1 base and J by 5 bases, with 10 bases between the two germline ends. The CDR3 sequence: CASSLVSSLDTQYF. For the CDR3, the DNA is TGTGCCAGCAGCTTAGTTAGTAGTCTAGATACGCAGTATTTT. The full variable domain, in which reference TRBV7-6 and TRBJ2-3 provide the parts outside the CDR3, is GAGVSQSPRYKVTKRGQDVALRCDPISGHVSLYWYRQALGQGPEFLTYFNYEAQQDKSGLPNDRFSAERPEGSISTLTIQRTEQRDSAMYRCASSLVSSLDTQYFGPGTRLTVL.

The chain employs TRBV29-1 and TRBJ2-4, with TRBD1 as a possible D gene (5 bases). V was clipped by 2 bases and J by 8 bases, with 10 bases between them. The length of the CDR3 is 12 residues. Germline V gene data show CDR1 as SQVTM and CDR2 as ANQGSEA. The CDR3: CSVELGVDIQYF. For the CDR3, the DNA is TGCAGCGTTGAACTAGGGGTTGACATTCAGTACTTC.

CDR3 amino acids: CASSPLAGGPGDTQYF. The CDR3, as DNA: TGTGCCAGCTCACCACTAGCGGGGGGACCGGGAGATACGCAGTATTTT. The V call is TRBV18, the J call TRBJ2-3; 10 bases match TRBD2. J was trimmed by 5 bases and V by 1 base; bases with no gene match: 6. CDR1 and CDR2 (germline): KGHSH, LQKENI. The CDR3 is 16 residues long.

The table lists this clonotype with a few counts. The rearrangement joins TRBV5-6 to TRBJ2-1, with D possibly being TRBD2 (6 bases). V lost 1 base and J lost 10, with 9 bases in between. CDR1 SGHDT and CDR2 YYEEEE come from the germline V gene. The CDR3 has 12 residues. For the CDR3, the DNA is TGTGCCAGCAGCTTGTATCGGGGGGAGCAGTTCTTC. Residues: CASSLYRGEQFF.

J is TRBJ2-1 and V is TRBV7-6, with D tentatively TRBD2 (6 bases). The CDR3 runs 14 residues. Germline V gene sequence: CDR1 SGHVS, CDR2 FNYEAQ. Trimming took off 2 bases at V and 8 bases at J, with 13 bases between the two ends. The CDR3, as DNA: TGTGCCAGCAGCTTACCGGGGGTAGTAGATGAGCAGTTCTTC. It encodes CASSLPGVVDEQFF.

This clonotype has just a few counts. V and J are TRBV12-3 or TRBV12-4 and TRBJ1-3, with 10 bases identical to TRBD1. CDR3 length equals 17 residues. With 6 bases clipped from V and 1 base from J, the junction kept 9 bases outside the gene matches. In nucleotides, the CDR3 is TGTGCCAGCAGGAGATGGACAGGGGGGCTATCTGGAAACACCATATATTTT. This codes for CASRRWTGGLSGNTIYF.

V usage is TRBV19 and J usage is TRBJ2-7, with D unclear. Germline loops: CDR1 LNHDA, CDR2 SQIVND (reference sequence). The CDR3 length is 13 residues. The CDR3, as DNA: TGTGCGCTGGCCTGGTTCGGTTCCTACGAGCAGTACTTC. Protein: CALAWFGSYEQYF.

This clonotype was found a few times. V is TRBV5-1 and J is TRBJ2-3; 9 bases are shared with TRBD2. CDR3 length: 18 residues. Unmatched junction bases numbered 12, after V lost 4 bases and J lost 0 bases. Germline V gene lookup returns CDR1 SGHRS and CDR2 YFSETQ. The CDR3 region has the DNA TGCGCCAGCAGCCCAATTGGTAGCGGGGGTCCTAGCACAGATACGCAGTATTTT. Translated, it gives CASSPIGSGGPSTDTQYF.

This clonotype has just a few counts. J is TRBJ1-1 and V is TRBV2; a possible D gene is TRBD1 (6 bases). Germline CDR1 SNHLY, CDR2 FYNNEI. This CDR3 spans 14 amino acids. With 8 bases removed from V and 0 bases from J, the gap between germline ends came to 13 bases. DNA of the CDR3: TGTGCCAGCGGAGGGGGAGTAATGAACACTGAAGCTTTCTTT. It yields the protein CASGGGVMNTEAFF.